This is a list of T cell receptor beta chains from one sample in a study of shared clonotypes between healthy human individuals. Libraries were prepared by immunoSEQ multiplex PCR; TCRdb keeps only in-frame clonotypes and omits some of them. The repertoire includes 2.5 million or so clones, more than 80% of them detected once, and about 0.13% sits in the top ten. Sequenced: naive CD4+ T cells sorted from blood. These receptors all come from a man in his late teens or twenties in good health. CDR3s include the opening cysteine and the closing phenylalanine or tryptophan. D genes are given only for firm matches. Clone size, where shown, is once, few, many, or a class for clones that have expanded.

d_call | j_call | clone_size | v_call | cdr3_nt | cdr3_aa
TRBD2 | TRBJ2-1 | . | TRBV12-5 | TGTGCTAGTGCTGGGGGAGGGTCTGATGAGCAGTTCTTC | CASAGGGSDEQFF
. | TRBJ2-5 | . | TRBV2 | TGTGCCAGCAGTGAATCCGGGGCGGTTCGAGAGACCCAGTACTTC | CASSESGAVRETQYF
. | TRBJ2-5 | . | TRBV2 | TGTGCCAGCAGTGAAGGGGGTTTGGGTAGGGAGACCCAGTACTTC | CASSEGGLGRETQYF
. | TRBJ2-2 | few | TRBV5-3 | TGTGCCAGACGATCCCCCCCTTTAGCAGGGGATATAGCCGGGGAGCTGTTTTTT | CARRSPPLAGDIAGELFF
. | TRBJ1-5 | . | TRBV4-1 | TGCGCCAGCAGCCAAGCGTGGGAGCACGTCTATCAGCCCCAGCATTTT | CASSQAWEHVYQPQHF
TRBD1 | TRBJ1-1 | . | TRBV28 | TGTGCCACCCGAACAGGGGGCACCACTGAAGCTTTCTTT | CATRTGGTTEAFF
TRBD2 | TRBJ2-1 | . | TRBV19 | TGTGCCAGTAGTATAGATTTGACTAGCTTAAATGAGCAGTTCTTC | CASSIDLTSLNEQFF
TRBD2 | TRBJ2-7 | . | TRBV5-1 | TGCGCCAGCAGCCCGGGACTAGCGGAACCCTACGAGCAGTACTTC | CASSPGLAEPYEQYF
. | TRBJ1-6 | . | TRBV7-8 | TGTGCCAGCAGCCTCTATGAAGATGGGGTTAGGTCACCCCTCCACTTT | CASSLYEDGVRSPLHF
TRBD1 | TRBJ1-5 | . | TRBV5-8 | TGTGCCAGCGGACGATCGGGGACAGCTAATCAGCCCCAGCATTTT | CASGRSGTANQPQHF
TRBD1 | TRBJ1-2 | . | TRBV7-9 | TGTGCCAGCAGCCCACAGTGGACAGGGGATGGCTATGGCTACACCTTC | CASSPQWTGDGYGYTF
TRBD1 | TRBJ2-5 | . | TRBV11-2 | TGTGCCAGCAGCTTAGAGGGACAGCAAGAGACCCAGTACTTC | CASSLEGQQETQYF
TRBD2 | TRBJ2-5 | once | TRBV25-1 | TGTGCCAGCAGTGAATTTAGCGGGGGGGCGGAGACCCAGTACTTC | CASSEFSGGAETQYF
. | TRBJ1-5 | . | TRBV5-6 | TGTGCCAGCAGCTCGACGAATAGCAATCAGCCCCAGCATTTT | CASSSTNSNQPQHF
TRBD1 | TRBJ2-1 | . | TRBV5-1 | TGCGCCAGCAGCTTCACCGGGACAGGGGGCTTGTTTGAGCAGTTCTTC | CASSFTGTGGLFEQFF
TRBD2 | TRBJ2-5 | . | TRBV5-4 | TGTGCCAGCAGCTTCGGTGGGAGGGAGGAGACCCAGTACTTC | CASSFGGREETQYF
. | TRBJ2-7 | . | TRBV10-1 | TGCGCCAGCGGGAGGGGGACTATAGGCTCCTACGAGCAGTACTTC | CASGRGTIGSYEQYF
TRBD1 | TRBJ1-1 | . | TRBV29-1 | TGCAGCGCCGGACAGGGCAACACTGAAGCTTTCTTT | CSAGQGNTEAFF
. | TRBJ2-6 | . | TRBV5-1 | TGCGCCAGCAGCTCTGGCTTAGACGGCGGCTCTGGGGCCAACGTCCTGACTTTC | CASSSGLDGGSGANVLTF
TRBD2 | TRBJ2-7 | . | TRBV6-5 | TGTGCCAGCAGTTACCTAGCGGGGACCTACGAGCAGTACTTC | CASSYLAGTYEQYF
TRBD1 | TRBJ1-4 | once | TRBV18 | TGTGCCAGCTCACCCCTCCCTCCCGTGGACAGGTTGGATGAAAAACTGTTTTTT | CASSPLPPVDRLDEKLFF
. | TRBJ1-6 | . | TRBV7-8 | TGTGCCAGCAGCTTAGCTTTAGTTTCACCCCTCCACTTT | CASSLALVSPLHF
TRBD2 | TRBJ2-1 | . | TRBV10-2 | TGCGCCAGCCTACTAGCGGGGGGGCCTAGTGAGCAGTTCTTC | CASLLAGGPSEQFF
. | TRBJ2-3 | once | TRBV9 | TGTGCCAGCAGCGTAGGAAGGGGCGCAGCTCTCTCGGATACGCAGTATTTT | CASSVGRGAALSDTQYF
. | TRBJ2-5 | . | TRBV19 | TGTGCCAGTAGTATAGACCACGGCCAAGAGACCCAGTACTTC | CASSIDHGQETQYF
TRBD1 | TRBJ2-3 | . | TRBV19 | TGTGCCAGTAGTACTACGACAGGGGAGAGAGATACGCAGTATTTT | CASSTTTGERDTQYF
TRBD2 | TRBJ2-5 | . | TRBV7-2 | TGTGCCAGCAGCTTAGCGCTGGCTAGCGGGGGAGAGACCCAGTACTTC | CASSLALASGGETQYF
. | TRBJ2-5 | . | TRBV27 | TGTGCCAGCAGTTCACACTGGGAGCAGTACTTC | CASSSHWEQYF
. | TRBJ2-1 | . | TRBV7-9 | TGTGCCAGCAGCTTAGGTGGTGAGCAGTTCTTC | CASSLGGEQFF
. | TRBJ1-6 | few | TRBV12-5 | TGTGCTAGTGGATCTGACAGGAGGAATAATTCACCCCTCCACTTT | CASGSDRRNNSPLHF
TRBD2 | TRBJ2-3 | once | TRBV5-1 | TGCGCCAGCAGCTCGCTGACTAGCGGGGGGGATACGCAGTATTTT | CASSSLTSGGDTQYF
. | TRBJ2-3 | . | TRBV21-1 | TGTGCCAGCAGCACCATTACAGATACGCAGTATTTT | CASSTITDTQYF
. | TRBJ2-7 | . | TRBV9 | TGTGCCAGCAGCCCCCATATGGATGGGGCCTACGAGCAGTACTTC | CASSPHMDGAYEQYF
TRBD2 | TRBJ2-5 | . | TRBV5-6 | TGTGCCAGCAGCTTGGTCGGCGGGGGGCAAGTCCACTTC | CASSLVGGGQVHF
. | TRBJ1-1 | once | TRBV2 | TGTGCCAGCAGTGATTGGGGTGCGGCTGAAGCTTTCTTT | CASSDWGAAEAFF
TRBD1 | TRBJ1-2 | . | TRBV6-5 | TGTGCCAGCAGTCGGCGGTTAGACAGGGGTTATGGCTACACCTTC | CASSRRLDRGYGYTF
. | TRBJ2-4 | . | TRBV11-3 | TGTGCCAGCAGCCCTGGGGGGGCCAAAAACATTCAGTACTTC | CASSPGGAKNIQYF